This T cell receptor (beta chain) was found in a study of early T cells in non-severe SARS-CoV-2 infection. Overall study findings and caveats: Database matching using VDJdb favored anti-spike CD8 responses, with private and CD4 specificities left missing.

V lost 4 bases and J 4 bases, leaving 11 bases between the germline ends. The CDR3 is 14 residues long. In germline, CDR1 is SNHLY, CDR2 FYNNEI. As for this clonotype: Its antigen is undetermined.

Attached unique molecular identifiers marked individual cDNA molecules. TCRdb re-derived calls from the 5' RACE reads in MiXCR, one entry per CDR3 protein. The table shows tens of thousands of distinct CDR3 sequences, with about a tenth occurring only once. The sample here was whole blood, taken at baseline. This chain uses TRBV2 with TRBJ2-1; possible D gene TRBD2, 6 bases. This receptor was obtained from an adult who was a healthcare worker with PCR-confirmed SARS-CoV-2 infection or an uninfected control (not recorded which). CDR3 sequence: CASSGWGDYNEQFF. CDR3 in DNA: TGTGCCAGCAGTGGGTGGGGGGATTACAATGAGCAGTTCTTC.